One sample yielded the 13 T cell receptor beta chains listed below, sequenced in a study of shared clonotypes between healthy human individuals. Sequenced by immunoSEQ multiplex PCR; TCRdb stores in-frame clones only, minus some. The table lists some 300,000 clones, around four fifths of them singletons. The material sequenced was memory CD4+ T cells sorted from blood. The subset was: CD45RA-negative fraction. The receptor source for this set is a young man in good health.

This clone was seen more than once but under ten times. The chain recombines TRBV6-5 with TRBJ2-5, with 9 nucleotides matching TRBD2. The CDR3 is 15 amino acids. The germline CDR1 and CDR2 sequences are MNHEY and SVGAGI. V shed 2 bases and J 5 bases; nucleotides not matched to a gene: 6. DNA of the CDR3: TGTGCCAGCAGTTACGGGCGGGAGGGCCGGGAGACCCAGTACTTC. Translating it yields CASSYGREGRETQYF.

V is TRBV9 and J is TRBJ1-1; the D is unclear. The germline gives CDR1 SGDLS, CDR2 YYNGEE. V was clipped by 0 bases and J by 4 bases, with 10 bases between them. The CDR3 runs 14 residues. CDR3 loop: CASSVEEFSTEAFF. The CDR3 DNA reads TGTGCCAGCAGCGTAGAAGAGTTTTCCACTGAAGCTTTCTTT.

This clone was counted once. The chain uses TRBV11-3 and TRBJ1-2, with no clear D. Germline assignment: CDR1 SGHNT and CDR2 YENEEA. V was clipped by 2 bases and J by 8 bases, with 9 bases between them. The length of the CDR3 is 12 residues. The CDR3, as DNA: TGTGCCAGCAGCTTAAGTGAGGGAGGCTACACCTTC. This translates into CASSLSEGGYTF.

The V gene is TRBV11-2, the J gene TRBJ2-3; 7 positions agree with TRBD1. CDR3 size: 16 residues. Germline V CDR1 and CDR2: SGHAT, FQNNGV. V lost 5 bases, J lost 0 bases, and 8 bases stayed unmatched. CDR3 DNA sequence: TGTGCCAGCAGCCAGAACAGGGGCCCGAGCACAGATACGCAGTATTTT. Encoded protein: CASSQNRGPSTDTQYF.

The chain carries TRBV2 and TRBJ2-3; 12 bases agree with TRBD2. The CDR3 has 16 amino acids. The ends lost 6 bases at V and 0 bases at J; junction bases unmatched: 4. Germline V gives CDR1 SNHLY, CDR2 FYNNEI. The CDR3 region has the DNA TGTGCCAGCAGGAAACTAGCGGGAGGTAGCACAGATACGCAGTATTTT. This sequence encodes CASRKLAGGSTDTQYF.

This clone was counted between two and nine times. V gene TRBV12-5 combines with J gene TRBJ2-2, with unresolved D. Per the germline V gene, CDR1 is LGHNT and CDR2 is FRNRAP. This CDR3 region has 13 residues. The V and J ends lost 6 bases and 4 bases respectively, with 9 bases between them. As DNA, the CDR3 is TGTGCTAGTGGCAACAGCTTCACCGGGGAGCTGTTTTTT. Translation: CASGNSFTGELFF.

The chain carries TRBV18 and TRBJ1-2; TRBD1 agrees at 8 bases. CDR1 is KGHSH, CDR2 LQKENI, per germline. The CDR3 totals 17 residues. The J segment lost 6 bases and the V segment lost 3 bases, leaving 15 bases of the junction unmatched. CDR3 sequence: CASSPEFQGARENGYTF. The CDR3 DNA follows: TGTGCCAGCTCACCCGAGTTCCAGGGGGCGCGAGAGAATGGCTACACCTTC.

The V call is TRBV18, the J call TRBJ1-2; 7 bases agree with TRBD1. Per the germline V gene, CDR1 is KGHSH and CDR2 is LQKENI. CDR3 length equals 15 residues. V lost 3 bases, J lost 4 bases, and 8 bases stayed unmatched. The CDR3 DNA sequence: TGTGCCAGCTCACCGGTCACAGGGGACAGCTATGGCTACACCTTC. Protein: CASSPVTGDSYGYTF.

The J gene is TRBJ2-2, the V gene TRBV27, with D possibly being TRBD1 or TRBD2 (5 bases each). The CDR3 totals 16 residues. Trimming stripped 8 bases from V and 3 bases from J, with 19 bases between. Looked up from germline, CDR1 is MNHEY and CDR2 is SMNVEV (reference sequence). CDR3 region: CASSRSSGAHTGELFF. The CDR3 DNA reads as TGTGCCAGCTCCCGATCTTCCGGGGCCCACACCGGGGAGCTGTTTTTT.

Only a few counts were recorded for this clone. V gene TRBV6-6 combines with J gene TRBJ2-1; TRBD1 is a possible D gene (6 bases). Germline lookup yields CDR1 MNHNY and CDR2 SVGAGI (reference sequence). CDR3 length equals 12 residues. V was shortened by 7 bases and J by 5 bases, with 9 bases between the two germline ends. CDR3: CASNRQDNEQFF. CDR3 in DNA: TGTGCCAGCAATCGACAGGACAATGAGCAGTTCTTC.

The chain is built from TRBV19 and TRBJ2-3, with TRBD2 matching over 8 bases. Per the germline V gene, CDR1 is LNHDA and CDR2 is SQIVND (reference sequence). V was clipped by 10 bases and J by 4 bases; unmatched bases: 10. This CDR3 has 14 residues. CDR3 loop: CATYSGMISDTQYF. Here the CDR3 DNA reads TGTGCCACCTATAGCGGGATGATCTCAGATACGCAGTATTTT. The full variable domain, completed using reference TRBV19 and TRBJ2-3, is DGGITQSPKYLFRKEGQNVTLSCEQNLNHDAMYWYRQDPGQGLRLIYYSQIVNDFQKGDIAEGYSVSREKKESFPLTVTSAQKNPTAFYLCATYSGMISDTQYFGPGTRLTVL.

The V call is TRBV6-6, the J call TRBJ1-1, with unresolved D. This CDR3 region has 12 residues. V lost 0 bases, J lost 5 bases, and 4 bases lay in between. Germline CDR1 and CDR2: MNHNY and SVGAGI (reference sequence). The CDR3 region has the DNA TGTGCCAGCAGTTACTCGAGTACTGAAGCTTTCTTT. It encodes CASSYSSTEAFF.

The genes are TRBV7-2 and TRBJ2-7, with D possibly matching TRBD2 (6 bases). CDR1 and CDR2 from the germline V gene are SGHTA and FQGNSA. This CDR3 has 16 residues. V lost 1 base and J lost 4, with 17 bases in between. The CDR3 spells CASSLDLGGGSYEQYF. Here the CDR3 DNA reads TGTGCCAGCAGCTTAGACCTCGGGGGAGGATCGTACGAGCAGTACTTC.